The 11 T cell receptor beta chains reported below all come from one sample, sequenced in a study of blood T cell repertoires in COVID-19. The method was immunoSEQ multiplex PCR; TCRdb's version includes in-frame clones alone and lacks a portion of them. The data contain approximately 130,000 clones, around 89% of them singletons. Sequenced material: peripheral blood. These TCRs come from a human donor in a cohort sampled during active COVID-19.

This rearrangement joins TRBV28 to TRBJ1-1; 10 positions agree with TRBD1. J lost 2 bases, V lost 8 bases, and 11 bases had no gene match. The CDR3 has 16 amino acids. CDR1 is MDHEN and CDR2 is SYDVKM in the germline V gene. The CDR3 nucleotides are TGTGCCAGCTACCCCGGGACAGGGGCCTTAAACACTGAAGCTTTCTTT. It translates to CASYPGTGALNTEAFF. The full variable domain, completed using reference TRBV28 and TRBJ1-1, is DVKVTQSSRYLVKRTGEKVFLECVQDMDHENMFWYRQDPGLGLRLIYFSYDVKMKEKGDIPEGYSVSREKKERFSLILESASTNQTSMYLCASYPGTGALNTEAFFGQGTRLTVV.

This clone showed up just once. The chain is built from TRBV5-4 and TRBJ2-3, with a possible D match to TRBD2 (5 bases). CDR1 SGHNT and CDR2 YYREEE come from the germline V gene (reference sequence). This CDR3 has 16 residues. V lost 0 bases and J lost 4, with 15 bases in between. CDR3 sequence: CASSLAGLSRADTQYF. The CDR3 DNA reads TGTGCCAGCAGCTTGGCCGGGCTTTCGAGGGCAGATACGCAGTATTTT. Using reference TRBV5-4 and TRBJ2-3 for the parts outside the CDR3, the full variable domain is ETGVTQSPTHLIKTRGQQVTLRCSSQSGHNTVSWYQQALGQGPQFIFQYYREEENGRGNFPPRFSGLQFPNYSSELNVNALELDDSALYLCASSLAGLSRADTQYFGPGTRLTVL.

This chain connects TRBV6-2 or TRBV6-3 to TRBJ2-7, with TRBD2 matching 10 bases. Germline CDR1 reads MNHEY; CDR2 reads SVGEGT. The ends lost 6 bases at V and 1 base at J; junction bases unmatched: 3. The CDR3 runs 14 residues. DNA for the CDR3: TGTGCCAGCAGCCCTAGCGGGGGATCCTACGAGCAGTACTTC. Its translation: CASSPSGGSYEQYF.

This clone has only one observation. The V call is TRBV4-1, the J call TRBJ2-3, with TRBD2 matching 12 bases. With V trimmed by 4 bases and J by 4 bases, 3 bases remained unmatched. The V gene's germline CDR1 is MGHRA and CDR2 YSYEKL. The CDR3 is made up of 15 amino acids. In DNA form, the CDR3 reads TGCGCCAGCAGCCCCCCTAGCGGGGGGGCAGATACGCAGTATTTT. It specifies CASSPPSGGADTQYF.

The V and J genes are TRBV6-4 and TRBJ2-1; 7 bases match TRBD1. J gave up 0 bases and V 5 bases, and 4 bases lay outside the gene matches. Germline assignment: CDR1 MRHNA and CDR2 SNTAGT. CDR3 length: 15 amino acids. The CDR3 nucleotides read TGTGCCAGCAGTCGCCGGGACAGCTCCTACAATGAGCAGTTCTTC. It encodes CASSRRDSSYNEQFF.

A single count supports this clone. This chain joins TRBV4-1 and TRBJ1-3, with D uncertain. Germline CDR1 reads MGHRA; CDR2 reads YSYEKL. The CDR3 extends over 15 amino acids. V gave up 1 base and J gave up 0 bases, with 7 bases separating them. CDR3 loop: CASSQAGVSGNTIYF. CDR3 coding DNA: TGCGCCAGCAGCCAAGCGGGAGTCTCTGGAAACACCATATATTTT.

The chain carries TRBV3-1 (or the pseudogene TRBV3-2) and TRBJ2-7; 11 bases align to TRBD2. The germline V gene encodes CDR1 LGHDT and CDR2 YNNKEL (reference sequence). V lost 2 bases and J lost 1; bases outside the gene matches: 1. The CDR3 covers 15 residues. The CDR3 is CASSQTSGGSYEQYF. In DNA, the CDR3 is TGTGCCAGCAGCCAAACTAGCGGGGGTTCCTACGAGCAGTACTTC.

The chain joins TRBV4-2 to TRBJ1-6; the match to TRBD1 covers 8 bases. J lost 13 bases, V lost 3 bases, and 11 bases had no gene match. The CDR3 loop spans 15 amino acids. The V gene's germline CDR1 is LGHNA and CDR2 YNFKEQ. The CDR3 nucleotides are TGTGCCAGCAGCCAGGCCAGGACAGGGCCCTACCCCCTCCACTTT. This translates into CASSQARTGPYPLHF.

This chain connects TRBV20-1 to TRBJ1-5; D gene uncertain. Germline V gene sequence: CDR1 DFQATT, CDR2 SNEGSKA (reference sequence). V lost 3 bases to trimming and J lost 2 bases, with 17 bases between them. This CDR3 contains 16 residues. CDR3 DNA sequence: TGCAGTGCTAGTGTCGAGGGAGTTAGCGGCAATCAGCCCCAGCATTTT. Translation gives CSASVEGVSGNQPQHF.

The V and J genes are TRBV30 and TRBJ1-2; 10 positions match TRBD1. This CDR3 comprises 15 residues. Trimming cost V 1 base and J 7 bases; bases outside gene matches: 9. Per germline, CDR1 GTSNPN and CDR2 SVGIG (reference sequence). The CDR3 loop reads CAWSAPGQGVFGYTF. CDR3 bases: TGTGCCTGGAGTGCCCCCGGACAGGGGGTTTTTGGCTACACCTTC.

The V and J genes are TRBV25-1 and TRBJ2-5; 7 bases are shared with TRBD1. CDR1 is MGHDK and CDR2 is SYGVNS in the germline V gene. The V and J ends lost 3 bases and 0 bases, in that order; junction bases with no gene match: 7. The CDR3 runs 16 residues. The CDR3, as DNA: TGTGCCAGCAGTGATCACGGGACAGAGTACCAAGAGACCCAGTACTTC. As protein: CASSDHGTEYQETQYF.